The 10 T cell receptor beta chains in this list originate from one sample, sequenced in a study of T cells after yellow fever vaccination. TCRdb passed the 5' RACE reads through MiXCR, listing each CDR3 protein once. Here the sample spans some 300,000 distinct CDR3 sequences, 3.6% being singletons. The sequenced sample was PBMCs, obtained on the day of the yellow fever booster vaccination. The receptors here all came from a man younger than 30 who received the YFV17D yellow fever vaccine.

Ten or more counts support this clonotype. The V and J genes are TRBV7-2 and TRBJ2-5, with D perhaps matching TRBD2 (7 bases). This CDR3 contains 14 residues. Germline lookup yields CDR1 SGHTA and CDR2 FQGNSA. Trimming shortened V by 2 bases and J by 5 bases, and 12 bases separated the two germline ends. Here the CDR3 DNA reads TGTGCCAGCAGCTTATGGGGGGGGCCGGAGACCCAGTACTTC. Amino acid sequence: CASSLWGGPETQYF. Supplemented by reference TRBV7-2 and TRBJ2-5, the full variable domain reads GAGVSQSPSNKVTEKGKDVELRCDPISGHTALYWYRQSLGQGLEFLIYFQGNSAPDKSGLPSDRFSAERTGGSVSTLTIQRTQQEDSAVYLCASSLWGGPETQYFGPGTRLLVL.

This clonotype came up a few times. The rearrangement links TRBV7-9 to TRBJ2-1; D could derive from TRBD1 or TRBD2 (5 bases each). CDR1 is SEHNR, CDR2 FQNEAQ, per germline (reference sequence). The CDR3 spans 14 residues. Trimming cost V 4 bases and J 5 bases, with 12 bases left between them. CDR3 DNA sequence: TGTGCCAGCAGCTCCGGGACCGAAAACAATGAGCAGTTCTTC. It specifies CASSSGTENNEQFF.

This clonotype was seen more than once but under ten times. The genes are TRBV6-5 and TRBJ2-1; possible D gene TRBD2, 7 bases. This CDR3 spans 15 amino acids. V shed 0 bases and J shed 7 bases, with 13 bases lying between them. Germline CDR1 reads MNHEY; CDR2 reads SVGAGI. CDR3 loop: CASSYSVRGGNEQFF. The CDR3 nucleotides read TGTGCCAGCAGTTACTCGGTGAGGGGGGGGAATGAGCAGTTCTTC.

This clonotype was seen many times. J is TRBJ2-1 and V is TRBV5-1; 9 bases line up with TRBD1. The length of the CDR3 is 15 residues. Germline CDR1 SGHRS, CDR2 YFSETQ. Trimming removed 0 bases from V and 5 bases from J; junction bases left unmatched: 3. This CDR3 is CASSLDRGLHNEQFF. CDR3 nucleotide sequence: TGCGCCAGCAGCTTGGACAGGGGGCTTCACAATGAGCAGTTCTTC.

In this sample, this clonotype turned up a few times. The V gene is TRBV5-5, the J gene TRBJ2-1; perhaps TRBD2 as D (6 bases). The CDR3 extends over 16 amino acids. V was pared by 5 bases and J by 0 bases, with 15 bases between. Germline CDR1 and CDR2: SGHKS and YYEKEE (reference sequence). In DNA form, the CDR3 reads TGTGCCAGCAGTTACCGAACGGGACTCTCCTACAATGAGCAGTTCTTC. This codes for CASSYRTGLSYNEQFF.

This clonotype was observed many times. The CDR3 here is CASDLSGGTLISSYNEQFF. The CDR3 region has the DNA TGTGCCAGCGACTTGTCGGGGGGGACCCTGATAAGCTCCTACAATGAGCAGTTCTTC. The chain has TRBV7-2 and TRBJ2-1; 8 nucleotides agree with TRBD2. Germline-derived CDR1 and CDR2 are SGHTA and FQGNSA. The V gene end was trimmed by 8 bases and the J gene end by 0 bases; junction bases not matched to a gene: 18. The CDR3 extends over 19 amino acids.

The chain carries TRBV29-1 and TRBJ1-3; tentatively, D is TRBD1 (6 bases). V was pared by 7 bases and J by 0 bases, with 13 bases between. Germline V gene sequence: CDR1 SQVTM, CDR2 ANQGSEA. The length of the CDR3 is 14 residues. The DNA of the CDR3 is TGCAGCGCGACAGGTATATACTCTGGAAACACCATATATTTT. Amino acids: CSATGIYSGNTIYF.

Many counts were recorded for this clonotype. The genes are TRBV4-1 and TRBJ1-2, with D uncertain. This CDR3 has 14 amino acids. Germline lookup yields CDR1 MGHRA and CDR2 YSYEKL. Trimming shortened V by 0 bases and J by 4 bases, and 9 bases separated the two germline ends. Written as DNA, the CDR3 is TGCGCCAGCAGCCAAGAACCCGGAAGCTATGGCTACACCTTC. This sequence encodes CASSQEPGSYGYTF.

Concerning this clonotype itself: A much larger clone differs by one base, so this may be a read error. The chain carries TRBV18 and TRBJ1-1, with D hard to call. The V end was cut by 3 bases, the J end by 2 bases, with 16 bases between. Looked up from germline, CDR1 is KGHSH and CDR2 is LQKENI. The CDR3 has 16 residues. The CDR3 spells CASSPYRKELNTEAFF. For the CDR3, the DNA is TGTGCCAGCTCACCTTATCGAAAGGAACTAAACACTGAAGCTTTCTTT.

This clonotype has a handful of counts. The chain links TRBV15 to TRBJ2-5; 9 bases match TRBD1. Trimming at V came to 5 bases and at J to 9 bases, leaving 7 bases not matched to a gene. The CDR3 covers 13 residues. Looked up from germline, CDR1 is LNHNV and CDR2 is YYDKDF (reference sequence). As DNA, the CDR3 is TGTGCCACCAGCGGCGGACAGGGGCAGGCCCAGTACTTC. Its translation is CATSGGQGQAQYF.